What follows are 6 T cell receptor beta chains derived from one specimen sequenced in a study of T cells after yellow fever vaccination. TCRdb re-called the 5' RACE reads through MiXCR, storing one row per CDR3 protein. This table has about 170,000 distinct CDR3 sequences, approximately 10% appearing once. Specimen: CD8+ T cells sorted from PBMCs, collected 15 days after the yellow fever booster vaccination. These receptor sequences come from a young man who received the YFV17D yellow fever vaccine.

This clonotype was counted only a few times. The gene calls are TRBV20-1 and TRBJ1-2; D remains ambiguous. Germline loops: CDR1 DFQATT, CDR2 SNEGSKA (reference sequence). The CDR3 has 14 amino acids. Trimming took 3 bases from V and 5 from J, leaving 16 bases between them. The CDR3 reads CSASATGREYGYTF. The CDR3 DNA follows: TGCAGTGCTAGTGCCACCGGGAGAGAGTATGGCTACACCTTC.

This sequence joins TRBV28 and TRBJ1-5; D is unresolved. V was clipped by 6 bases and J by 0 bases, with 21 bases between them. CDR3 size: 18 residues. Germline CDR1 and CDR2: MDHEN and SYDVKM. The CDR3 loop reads CASSPLPRTAYSNQPQHF. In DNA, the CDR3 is TGTGCCAGCAGCCCTTTACCGCGGACGGCATATAGCAATCAGCCCCAGCATTTT.

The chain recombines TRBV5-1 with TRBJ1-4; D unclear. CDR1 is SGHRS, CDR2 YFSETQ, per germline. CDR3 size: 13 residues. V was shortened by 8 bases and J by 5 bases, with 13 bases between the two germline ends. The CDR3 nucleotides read TGCGCCAGAAATCCGGGCCGAAATGAAAAACTGTTTTTT. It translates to CARNPGRNEKLFF.

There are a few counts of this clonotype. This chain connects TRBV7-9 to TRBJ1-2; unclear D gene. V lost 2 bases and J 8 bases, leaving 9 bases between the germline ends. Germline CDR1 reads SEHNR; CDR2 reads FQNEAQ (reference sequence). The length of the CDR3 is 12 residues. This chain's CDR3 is CASSLRVKGYTF. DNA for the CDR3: TGTGCCAGCAGCTTAAGGGTAAAAGGCTACACCTTC.

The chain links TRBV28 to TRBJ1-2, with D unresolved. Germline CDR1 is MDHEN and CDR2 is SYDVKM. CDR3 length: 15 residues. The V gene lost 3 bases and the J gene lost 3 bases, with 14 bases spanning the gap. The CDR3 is CASSLARSPDYGYTF. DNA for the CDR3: TGTGCCAGCAGTTTGGCTAGATCACCGGACTATGGCTACACCTTC.

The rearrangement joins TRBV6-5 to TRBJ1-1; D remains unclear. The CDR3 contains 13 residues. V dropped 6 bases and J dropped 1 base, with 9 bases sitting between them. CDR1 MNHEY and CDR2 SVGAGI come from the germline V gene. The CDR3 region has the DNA TGTGCCAGCAGGATTCCAGGGAACACTGAAGCTTTCTTT. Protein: CASRIPGNTEAFF.